The 24 T cell receptor beta chains below were found in one sample sequenced in a study of PD-1 blockade in classical Hodgkin lymphoma. Clones were sequenced by immunoSEQ multiplex PCR, and TCRdb holds only the in-frame ones, with some missing. The data show 25,000 to 30,000 clones, around 90% seen once. Every patient relapsed after autologous stem cell transplantation, and brentuximab vedotin exposure varied. PBMCs were thawed, and CD8+ T cells were then isolated from them by magnetic negative selection. Sequences were derived from CD8+ T cells from blood, sampled at baseline. The receptor set was obtained from a human donor with classical Hodgkin lymphoma.

The chain employs TRBV27 and TRBJ2-1; TRBD1 aligns across 7 bases. The CDR3 sequence is 15 residues long. Trimming took 7 bases from V and 0 from J; bases not matched to a gene: 6. Germline CDR1 and CDR2: MNHEY and SMNVEV (reference sequence). CDR3: CASTRDSYSYNEQFF. The CDR3 nucleotides are TGTGCCAGCACCCGGGACAGTTACTCCTACAATGAGCAGTTCTTC.

The J gene is TRBJ2-2, the V gene TRBV5-4; 9 positions match TRBD1. The CDR3 contains 15 residues. The V gene end was trimmed by 4 bases and the J gene end by 5 bases; junction bases not matched to a gene: 6. The V gene's germline CDR1 is SGHNT and CDR2 YYREEE (reference sequence). CDR3 protein: CASSLGTGPTGELFF. The CDR3 DNA is TGTGCCAGCAGCCTAGGGACAGGGCCAACCGGGGAGCTGTTTTTT.

The chain is built from TRBV5-1 and TRBJ2-5; D gene unclear. Germline CDR1 SGHRS, CDR2 YFSETQ. This CDR3 is 14 amino acids long. Trimming left V 2 bases short and J 5 bases short, with 13 bases between. Here the CDR3 reads CASSFRTERETQYF. The DNA for the CDR3 is TGCGCCAGCAGCTTTAGGACGGAAAGGGAGACCCAGTACTTC.

V gene TRBV30 combines with J gene TRBJ2-7, with D possibly being TRBD1 or TRBD2 (5 bases each). This CDR3 has 15 amino acids. Per germline, CDR1 GTSNPN and CDR2 SVGIG (reference sequence). V shed 0 bases and J shed 3 bases, with 15 bases lying between them. The DNA for the CDR3 is TGTGCCTGGAGTGTATGGGGGAGCCCAAACTACGAGCAGTACTTC. This codes for CAWSVWGSPNYEQYF.

V is TRBV10-2 and J is TRBJ1-5; D is unclear. CDR3 length: 16 residues. V gave up 3 bases and J gave up 0 bases, with 12 bases separating them. Germline CDR1 reads WSHSY; CDR2 reads SAAADI. As DNA, the CDR3 is TGCGCCAGCAGTGACTATCCAGGATATAGCAATCAGCCCCAGCATTTT. Translation: CASSDYPGYSNQPQHF.

The chain combines TRBV21-1 with TRBJ2-4; the table calls TRBD1, which could not be checked here. TRBV21-1 is a recognized pseudogene. CDR3 length: 18 residues. CDR3 residues: CASSNPRGRTLAKNIQYF. The DNA for the CDR3 is TGTGCCAGCAGCAACCCCAGGGGTAGAACCTTAGCCAAAAACATTCAGTACTTC.

The CDR3 coding sequence is TGTGCCAGCAGCTTGGGCAGGGGGAACACTGAAGCTTTCTTT. Protein: CASSLGRGNTEAFF. This chain joins TRBV5-5 and TRBJ1-1, with D possibly matching TRBD1 (6 bases). V was cut by 0 bases and J by 1 base, with 7 bases left in between. CDR1 is SGHKS, CDR2 YYEKEE, per germline (reference sequence). The CDR3 sequence is 14 residues long.

The chain has TRBV19 and TRBJ2-7; perhaps D is TRBD1 or TRBD2 (5 bases each). V was cut by 5 bases and J by 4 bases, with 18 bases left in between. The germline V gene has CDR1 LNHDA and CDR2 SQIVND (reference sequence). The CDR3 contains 15 residues. As DNA, the CDR3 is TGTGCCAGTAGTCCTACGTTAGAGGGGCCTTACGAGCAGTACTTC. The encoded protein is CASSPTLEGPYEQYF.

The chain is built from TRBV7-9 and TRBJ2-2, with D perhaps matching TRBD2 (6 bases). The CDR3 totals 12 residues. V was shortened by 6 bases and J by 6 bases, with 8 bases between the two germline ends. Germline V gene data show CDR1 as SEHNR and CDR2 as FQNEAQ (reference sequence). The CDR3 is CASREGSGELFF. The CDR3 DNA sequence: TGTGCCAGCAGGGAGGGTTCCGGGGAGCTGTTTTTT.

V gene TRBV11-2 combines with J gene TRBJ2-7; D possibly corresponds to TRBD1 (6 bases). V was cut by 5 bases and J by 3 bases, with 14 bases left in between. Germline loops: CDR1 SGHAT, CDR2 FQNNGV. The CDR3 totals 14 residues. Here the CDR3 DNA reads TGTGCCAGCAGCCAAGACCCGGGACACTACGAGCAGTACTTC. Amino acid sequence: CASSQDPGHYEQYF.

The chain links TRBV27 to TRBJ2-1; 11 nucleotides align to TRBD2. The ends lost 5 bases at V and 4 bases at J; junction bases unmatched: 4. The CDR3 covers 15 residues. Germline CDR1 reads MNHEY; CDR2 reads SMNVEV (reference sequence). CDR3 DNA: TGTGCCAGCAGTCCCGGGACTAGCGGTTACAATGAGCAGTTCTTC. Residues: CASSPGTSGYNEQFF.

This chain connects TRBV25-1 to TRBJ2-1; D is ambiguous. Germline V CDR1 and CDR2: MGHDK, SYGVNS. V was trimmed by 5 bases and J by 6 bases, leaving 5 bases between them. The CDR3 runs 11 residues. The CDR3 loop is CASSNSNEQFF. CDR3 DNA sequence: TGTGCCAGCAGTAATAGCAATGAGCAGTTCTTC.

The gene calls are TRBV5-4 and TRBJ1-2; 10 bases align to TRBD1. V was clipped by 4 bases and J by 7 bases; unmatched bases: 13. CDR1 is SGHNT, CDR2 YYREEE, per germline (reference sequence). The CDR3 length is 16 residues. CDR3 residues: CASSQVDRGLVGGYTF. DNA for the CDR3: TGTGCCAGCAGCCAGGTCGACAGGGGGCTCGTGGGTGGCTACACCTTC.

This clone was observed a few times. This chain connects TRBV9 to TRBJ1-2; D unclear. Germline CDR1 and CDR2: SGDLS and YYNGEE. V was cut by 3 bases and J by 8 bases, with 14 bases left in between. The CDR3 consists of 13 residues. The CDR3 bases are TGTGCCAGCAGCGAAGATGGGGAGGAAGGCTACACCTTC. This translates into CASSEDGEEGYTF.

V usage is TRBV5-4 and J usage is TRBJ1-1, with TRBD1 matching over 7 bases. The CDR3 is made up of 11 amino acids. Germline V gene sequence: CDR1 SGHNT, CDR2 YYREEE (reference sequence). V lost 0 bases and J lost 14; bases outside the gene matches: 4. For the CDR3, the DNA is TGTGCCAGCAGCTTGGGGGACAGTCCCTTCTTT. Translating it yields CASSLGDSPFF.

V gene TRBV28 combines with J gene TRBJ2-7, with D hard to call. Trimming pared 2 bases from V and 6 bases from J, leaving 2 bases between. Germline assignment: CDR1 MDHEN and CDR2 SYDVKM. CDR3 length: 10 amino acids. CDR3 nucleotide sequence: TGTGCCAGCAGTTTAGGCGAGCAGTACTTC. Its translation is CASSLGEQYF.

The chain recombines TRBV5-1 with TRBJ2-1, with D uncertain. The CDR3 consists of 15 residues. Germline V gene data show CDR1 as SGHRS and CDR2 as YFSETQ. V was cut by 5 bases and J by 2 bases, with 14 bases left in between. CDR3 nucleotide sequence: TGCGCCAGCAGGTTGTCCCCTGCGGCCTACAATGAGCAGTTCTTC. The encoded protein is CASRLSPAAYNEQFF.

The chain employs TRBV13 and TRBJ2-1; TRBD2 matches at 12 bases. V lost 5 bases, J lost 4 bases, and 9 bases stayed unmatched. The CDR3 length is 17 residues. The germline V gene encodes CDR1 PRHDT and CDR2 FYEKMQ (reference sequence). For the CDR3, the DNA is TGTGCCAGCAGCGCCCGGACTAGCGGGGAGAAGTACAATGAGCAGTTCTTC. The encoded protein is CASSARTSGEKYNEQFF.

The rearrangement joins TRBV27 to TRBJ2-7; D call uncertain. Trimming took 3 bases from V and 0 from J, leaving 9 bases between them. CDR3 size: 14 residues. Germline V lookup: CDR1 MNHEY, CDR2 SMNVEV (reference sequence). CDR3 amino acids: CASSFSSASYEQYF. CDR3 sequence (DNA): TGTGCCAGCAGTTTTTCCTCTGCCTCCTACGAGCAGTACTTC.

This chain joins TRBV27 and TRBJ2-7, with 10 bases matching TRBD2. V was clipped by 2 bases and J by 0 bases; unmatched bases: 4. The CDR3 runs to 16 residues. Germline assignment: CDR1 MNHEY and CDR2 SMNVEV (reference sequence). The CDR3 here is CASSLVRTSGSYEQYF. In DNA, the CDR3 is TGTGCCAGCAGTTTAGTGAGGACTAGCGGCTCCTACGAGCAGTACTTC.

This clone came up once. This CDR3 reads CASSLWDSGGNEQFF. The CDR3 region has the DNA TGTGCCAGCAGTTTATGGGACAGCGGGGGTAATGAGCAGTTCTTC. The J gene is TRBJ2-1, the V gene TRBV27; tentative D call: TRBD2 (8 bases). CDR3 length: 15 amino acids. Trimming stripped 1 base from V and 7 bases from J, with 14 bases between. Per germline, CDR1 MNHEY and CDR2 SMNVEV (reference sequence).

This rearrangement joins TRBV15 to TRBJ2-7; D is perhaps TRBD2 (6 bases). This CDR3 has 12 residues. Trimming cost V 9 bases and J 6 bases, with 15 bases left between them. The germline V gene encodes CDR1 LNHNV and CDR2 YYDKDF (reference sequence). The chain's CDR3 is CATGTEFAEQYF. CDR3 sequence (DNA): TGTGCCACGGGGACTGAATTCGCCGAGCAGTACTTC.

The chain is built from TRBV4-1 and TRBJ2-7, with 7 bases lining up with TRBD2. Per germline, CDR1 MGHRA and CDR2 YSYEKL. The CDR3 runs to 14 residues. Trimming took 3 bases from V and 0 from J; bases not matched to a gene: 2. The CDR3 DNA reads TGCGCCAGCAGCCATACTAGCGCCTCCTACGAGCAGTACTTC. Amino acids: CASSHTSASYEQYF.

The J gene is TRBJ2-3, the V gene TRBV10-1; possibly TRBD2 for D (5 bases). The germline V gene encodes CDR1 WNHNN and CDR2 SYGVQD (reference sequence). V was cut by 4 bases and J by 4 bases, with 12 bases left in between. This CDR3 region has 14 residues. In nucleotides, the CDR3 is TGCGCCAGCAGTGTTAGCTTCGGGGCAGATACGCAGTATTTT. It codes for CASSVSFGADTQYF.